The 32 T cell receptor beta chains presented below share a single source sample, sequenced in a study of OX40 agonist ivuxolimab in advanced cancers. The data were produced by immunoSEQ multiplex PCR, yet TCRdb's version contains in-frame clones alone and is incomplete. This table holds 35,000 to 40,000 clones, 87% found once. The material was CD4+ or CD8+ T cells sorted from blood, obtained in a trial of the OX40 agonist ivuxolimab. Receptors were obtained from an adult with an advanced solid tumor such as melanoma, head and neck, liver or kidney cancer.

The chain combines TRBV18 with TRBJ1-3, with D maybe TRBD1 (6 bases). The germline gives CDR1 KGHSH, CDR2 LQKENI. There are 18 residues in the CDR3. V was trimmed by 4 bases and J by 0 bases, leaving 19 bases between them. DNA for the CDR3: TGTGCCAGCTCACAGGCGGGACATAGACTAAACTCTGGAAACACCATATATTTT. It encodes CASSQAGHRLNSGNTIYF.

The chain has TRBV5-4 and TRBJ1-4, with 8 bases matching TRBD1. The CDR3 has 16 amino acids. V lost 4 bases and J lost 7; bases outside the gene matches: 12. Germline V gene lookup returns CDR1 SGHNT and CDR2 YYREEE (reference sequence). The CDR3 protein is CASSVSGGELGEKLFF. The DNA of the CDR3 is TGTGCCAGCAGCGTATCAGGGGGCGAGCTAGGTGAAAAACTGTTTTTT.

V is TRBV7-6 and J is TRBJ2-7; tentative D call: TRBD2 (7 bases). V was trimmed by 5 bases and J by 5 bases, leaving 19 bases between them. CDR3 size: 15 residues. Germline CDR1 SGHVS, CDR2 FNYEAQ. The CDR3, as DNA: TGTGCCAGCAGCCCAATGAGGGGGGGCCTGGACGAGCAGTACTTC. This gives the protein CASSPMRGGLDEQYF.

This clone was seen a few times. The same CDR3 also results from other DNA sequences found in this sample. The rearrangement links TRBV7-9 to TRBJ1-1; no reliable D call. Germline values: CDR1 SEHNR, CDR2 FQNEAQ (reference sequence). With 2 bases removed from V and 2 bases from J, the gap between germline ends came to 6 bases. The CDR3 runs 13 residues. The CDR3 is CASSLSGNTEAFF. The CDR3 DNA sequence: TGTGCCAGCAGCTTATCAGGAAACACTGAAGCTTTCTTT.

V is TRBV9 and J is TRBJ2-7; tentative D call: TRBD2 (5 bases). The V and J ends lost 0 bases and 0 bases respectively, with 10 bases between them. CDR1 is SGDLS, CDR2 YYNGEE, per germline. CDR3 length: 15 residues. This CDR3 reads CASSVGGLFSYEQYF. CDR3 DNA: TGTGCCAGCAGCGTAGGTGGACTCTTCTCCTACGAGCAGTACTTC.

CDR3 bases: TGTGCCTGGAGCCAGGACCCGAACACTGAAGCTTTCTTT. Amino acids: CAWSQDPNTEAFF. The gene calls are TRBV30 and TRBJ1-1; D is ambiguous. The CDR3 totals 13 residues. CDR1 and CDR2 (germline): GTSNPN, SVGIG (reference sequence). V was pared by 3 bases and J by 1 base, with 9 bases between. Using reference TRBV30 and TRBJ1-1 for the parts outside the CDR3, the full variable domain is SQTIHQWPATLVQPVGSPLSLECTVEGTSNPNLYWYRQAAGRGLQLLFYSVGIGQISSEVPQNLSASRPQDRQFILSSKKLLLSDSGFYLCAWSQDPNTEAFFGQGTRLTVV.

The rearrangement uses TRBV14 and TRBJ1-3; D is possibly TRBD1 (5 bases). CDR3 length: 14 amino acids. From germline, CDR1 is SGHDN and CDR2 FVKESK. Trimming took 4 bases from V and 8 from J, leaving 15 bases between them. CDR3 amino acids: CASSLSGQGDTIYF. DNA for the CDR3: TGTGCCAGCAGCCTATCGGGGCAGGGAGACACCATATATTTT.

The chain uses TRBV7-8 and TRBJ1-3; no firm D call. Looked up from germline, CDR1 is SGHVS and CDR2 is FQNEAQ. The CDR3 spans 12 residues. V was trimmed by 8 bases and J by 7 bases, leaving 12 bases between them. CDR3 sequence reads: CASPGIWNTIYF. The CDR3 DNA reads TGTGCCAGCCCGGGGATATGGAACACCATATATTTT.

The chain employs TRBV12-5 and TRBJ2-2, with D tentatively TRBD1 (5 bases). The CDR3 extends over 18 amino acids. V gave up 4 bases and J gave up 1 base, with 19 bases separating them. Germline V CDR1 and CDR2: LGHNT, FRNRAP. The CDR3, as DNA: TGTGCTAGTGGTTCGAAACCTATCAGGGAAGAGAACACCGGGGAGCTGTTTTTT. It is translated as CASGSKPIREENTGELFF.

This chain uses TRBV19 with TRBJ2-7; 10 bases fit TRBD2. V shed 5 bases and J 4 bases; nucleotides not matched to a gene: 5. The germline V gene has CDR1 LNHDA and CDR2 SQIVND (reference sequence). This CDR3 is built from 14 residues. The CDR3 DNA reads TGTGCCAGTAGTTGGCTAGCGGGAGAGTACGAGCAGTACTTC. It yields the protein CASSWLAGEYEQYF.

The chain recombines TRBV30 with TRBJ1-5; D ambiguous. Germline CDR1 and CDR2: GTSNPN and SVGIG (reference sequence). The V end lost 2 bases, the J end lost 0 bases, and 14 bases lay between the germline ends. This CDR3 spans 16 amino acids. CDR3 sequence reads: CAWSQARPNSNQPQHF. The DNA for the CDR3 is TGTGCCTGGAGTCAGGCCAGGCCGAATAGCAATCAGCCCCAGCATTTT.

The V and J genes are TRBV5-5 and TRBJ2-7; D ambiguous. The CDR3 is made up of 14 amino acids. Germline V gene data show CDR1 as SGHKS and CDR2 as YYEKEE (reference sequence). Trimming stripped 1 base from V and 3 bases from J, with 11 bases between. CDR3 sequence reads: CASSLSLSGYEQYF. The CDR3 DNA reads TGTGCCAGCAGCTTGTCCTTGTCTGGCTACGAGCAGTACTTC.

The chain uses TRBV30 and TRBJ1-1; 7 positions match TRBD1. This CDR3 region has 14 residues. After removal of 2 bases from V and 5 bases from J, the junction contained 8 bases not matched to a gene. CDR1 is GTSNPN and CDR2 is SVGIG in the germline V gene (reference sequence). CDR3 nucleotides: TGTGCCTGGAGTATACAGACAGGGAGAACTGAAGCTTTCTTT. This encodes CAWSIQTGRTEAFF.

The genes are TRBV5-1 and TRBJ2-3, with D possibly matching TRBD2 (5 bases). Germline V gene lookup returns CDR1 SGHRS and CDR2 YFSETQ. CDR3 length: 11 amino acids. Trimming cost V 4 bases and J 6 bases, with 6 bases left between them. The CDR3 DNA reads TGCGCCAGCAGCACGGGGGATACGCAGTATTTT. Translation gives CASSTGDTQYF. Supplemented by reference TRBV5-1 and TRBJ2-3, the full variable domain reads KAGVTQTPRYLIKTRGQQVTLSCSPISGHRSVSWYQQTPGQGLQFLFEYFSETQRNKGNFPGRFSGRQFSNSRSEMNVSTLELGDSALYLCASSTGDTQYFGPGTRLTVL.

This clone was seen just once. The chain couples TRBV5-8 to TRBJ2-2; tentative D call: TRBD2 (6 bases). Looked up from germline, CDR1 is SGHTS and CDR2 is YDEGEE. V was clipped by 1 base and J by 5 bases, with 12 bases between them. The CDR3 is made up of 15 amino acids. DNA of the CDR3: TGTGCCAGCAGCTTGACCGGGAGAGGTACCGGGGAGCTGTTTTTT. It encodes CASSLTGRGTGELFF. Full variable domain (missing parts from reference TRBV5-8 and TRBJ2-2): EAGVTQSPTHLIKTRGQQATLRCSPISGHTSVYWYQQALGLGLQFLLWYDEGEERNRGNFPPRFSGRQFPNYSSELNVNALELEDSALYLCASSLTGRGTGELFFGEGSRLTVL.

The chain has TRBV27 and TRBJ2-1; 11 bases align to TRBD2. Germline CDR1 MNHEY, CDR2 SMNVEV (reference sequence). V dropped 5 bases and J dropped 9; count of bases not matched to a gene: 15. The CDR3 loop spans 17 amino acids. The CDR3 region is CASSGTAVTSGKGEQFF. The CDR3 DNA sequence: TGTGCCAGCAGTGGGACCGCGGTGACTAGCGGGAAAGGTGAGCAGTTCTTC.

There are a few counts of this clone. The chain employs TRBV10-1 and TRBJ2-1; the match to TRBD2 covers 10 bases. Losses at the gene ends were 7 bases for V and 8 bases for J; bases not matched to a gene: 8. The CDR3 loop spans 14 amino acids. Germline V lookup: CDR1 WNHNN, CDR2 SYGVQD (reference sequence). CDR3 sequence: CASTAGGPGDEQFF. DNA of the CDR3: TGCGCCAGCACAGCGGGAGGGCCGGGGGATGAGCAGTTCTTC.

This clone was seen only a few times. The chain employs TRBV9 and TRBJ2-2; no firm D call. Trimming took off 1 base at V and 2 bases at J, with 12 bases between the two ends. The CDR3 is 16 residues long. Germline CDR1 is SGDLS and CDR2 is YYNGEE. The CDR3 nucleotides are TGTGCCAGCAGCGTACTGGCAGGCGCTAACACCGGGGAGCTGTTTTTT. Its translation: CASSVLAGANTGELFF.

This rearrangement joins TRBV7-2 to TRBJ2-7; TRBD2 aligns across 7 bases. Germline loops: CDR1 SGHTA, CDR2 FQGNSA. The junction had 8 bases not matched to a gene; V was cut back by 6 bases and J by 0 bases. CDR3 length: 15 amino acids. In DNA form, the CDR3 reads TGTGCCAGCAGTTTTTTAGCGGGTGCCTCCTACGAGCAGTACTTC. Protein product: CASSFLAGASYEQYF.

J is TRBJ2-7 and V is TRBV30; D call uncertain. This CDR3 comprises 13 residues. CDR1 GTSNPN and CDR2 SVGIG come from the germline V gene (reference sequence). Trimming removed 2 bases from V and 3 bases from J, with 11 bases in between. The CDR3 sequence: CAWSRQDRYEQYF. CDR3 in DNA: TGTGCCTGGAGTCGGCAGGACCGCTACGAGCAGTACTTC. Based on the CDR3 plus reference TRBV30 and TRBJ2-7, the full variable domain is SQTIHQWPATLVQPVGSPLSLECTVEGTSNPNLYWYRQAAGRGLQLLFYSVGIGQISSEVPQNLSASRPQDRQFILSSKKLLLSDSGFYLCAWSRQDRYEQYFGPGTRLTVT.

The CDR3 sequence: CAISVNRDSEPRYGYTF. The DNA for the CDR3 is TGTGCCATCAGTGTCAACCGGGACTCTGAACCGCGCTATGGCTACACCTTC. This sequence joins TRBV10-3 and TRBJ1-2; the D gene is possibly TRBD1 (5 bases). The ends were cut back, 4 bases at V and 4 bases at J, with 22 bases in the middle. This CDR3 spans 17 amino acids. Germline-derived CDR1 and CDR2 are ENHRY and SYGVKD.

The chain employs TRBV7-3 and TRBJ2-7, with D perhaps being TRBD1 or TRBD2 (5 bases each). The CDR3 sequence is 15 residues long. V lost 5 bases and J lost 5, with 19 bases in between. CDR1 is SGHTA and CDR2 is FQGTGA in the germline V gene. As DNA, the CDR3 is TGTGCCAGCAGCGCGTCCGGGACCGGCTGGGACGAGCAGTACTTC. This encodes CASSASGTGWDEQYF.

Only one count was recorded for this clone. This sequence joins TRBV28 and TRBJ2-7; perhaps TRBD2 as D (6 bases). Germline-derived CDR1 and CDR2 are MDHEN and SYDVKM. The V end was cut by 4 bases, the J end by 4 bases, with 20 bases between. The CDR3 spans 16 residues. The CDR3 bases are TGTGCCAGCAGTTCTCTGATTGTTGCGGGGAGGTACGAGCAGTACTTC. Its protein product is CASSSLIVAGRYEQYF.

The chain joins TRBV19 to TRBJ2-5, with 8 bases fitting TRBD2. This CDR3 contains 14 residues. The V gene's germline CDR1 is LNHDA and CDR2 SQIVND (reference sequence). After removal of 5 bases from V and 4 bases from J, the junction contained 6 bases not matched to a gene. CDR3 coding DNA: TGTGCCAGTAGTGGACGGGAGGGCCGAGAGACCCAGTACTTC. Translated, it gives CASSGREGRETQYF.

The rearrangement uses TRBV18 and TRBJ2-3; D not certain. This CDR3 comprises 13 residues. V lost 0 bases and J lost 4, with 5 bases in between. Germline CDR1 KGHSH, CDR2 LQKENI. CDR3 DNA: TGTGCCAGCTCACCACCGGAAGCAGATACGCAGTATTTT. Amino acids: CASSPPEADTQYF.

V usage is TRBV20-1 and J usage is TRBJ1-1; no reliable D call. Germline assignment: CDR1 DFQATT and CDR2 SNEGSKA (reference sequence). The V end was cut by 5 bases, the J end by 2 bases, with 6 bases between. The CDR3 spans 11 residues. In nucleotides, the CDR3 is TGCAGTGCTTATAGTAACACTGAAGCTTTCTTT. It is translated as CSAYSNTEAFF.

The chain couples TRBV4-1 to TRBJ1-5; D unresolved. Germline V gene lookup returns CDR1 MGHRA and CDR2 YSYEKL. This CDR3 comprises 14 residues. Between the trimmed V and J ends, which lost 1 base and 5 bases, there was a span of 9 bases. The CDR3 DNA is TGCGCCAGCAGCCAAGTAAGTAAGGATCAGCCCCAGCATTTT. Protein sequence: CASSQVSKDQPQHF.

The chain has TRBV21-1 and TRBJ2-7; TRBD1, as called in the table, went unchecked against the DNA. TRBV21-1 corresponds to a pseudogene. This CDR3 region has 13 residues. The CDR3 DNA reads TGTGCTATCCAGGGACAGGGCCCCCTGGGGCAGTACTTC. It yields the protein CAIQGQGPLGQYF.

The V call is TRBV6-1, the J call TRBJ1-2; 11 nucleotides agree with TRBD1. Germline CDR1 reads MNHNS; CDR2 reads SASEGT. The CDR3 is 13 residues long. With V trimmed by 3 bases and J by 7 bases, 1 base remained unmatched. CDR3 sequence reads: CASSEGTGGGYTF. The CDR3, as DNA: TGTGCCAGCAGTGAGGGGACAGGGGGTGGCTACACCTTC.

This clone was seen a single time. The chain links TRBV25-1 to TRBJ2-4; D is uncertain. Germline V gene sequence: CDR1 MGHDK, CDR2 SYGVNS. Trimming removed 3 bases from V and 5 bases from J, with 14 bases in between. The length of the CDR3 is 15 residues. The CDR3: CASSDLRTSENIQYF. CDR3 DNA: TGTGCCAGCAGTGACCTAAGGACCTCGGAAAACATTCAGTACTTC. The full variable domain, completed using reference TRBV25-1 and TRBJ2-4, is EADIYQTPRYLVIGTGKKITLECSQTMGHDKMYWYQQDPGMELHLIHYSYGVNSTEKGDLSSESTVSRIRTEHFPLTLESARPSHTSQYLCASSDLRTSENIQYFGAGTRLSVL.

The chain carries TRBV4-1 and TRBJ2-7; maybe TRBD2 (6 bases). Trimming took off 4 bases at V and 1 base at J, with 17 bases between the two ends. CDR1 and CDR2 (germline): MGHRA, YSYEKL. The CDR3 runs to 16 residues. CDR3: CASSRQGAGGSYEQYF. CDR3 sequence (DNA): TGCGCCAGCAGCCGCCAGGGAGCAGGAGGGTCCTACGAGCAGTACTTC.

The J gene is TRBJ2-1, the V gene TRBV6-1; D may correspond to TRBD1 or TRBD2 (7 bases each). The CDR3 totals 15 residues. CDR1 is MNHNS, CDR2 SASEGT, per germline. V was pared by 10 bases and J by 6 bases, with 22 bases between. DNA for the CDR3: TGTGCCACCCCAGGGGGAACTAGCGAGGCCAATGAGCAGTTCTTC. Encoded protein: CATPGGTSEANEQFF.